Listed below are T cell receptor beta chains from one sample, sequenced in a study of brain T cells in children with intractable seizures. Sequencing used immunoSEQ multiplex PCR; TCRdb keeps in-frame clones, though not all of them. The sample contains 340,000 or so clones, 93% of which appear only once. Specimen: peripheral blood, collected more than 4 months after surgery. These receptors were obtained from a boy in the first two years of life with tuberous sclerosis and intractable seizures. CDR3s include the opening cysteine and the closing phenylalanine or tryptophan. A D gene is named only where the DNA matches it firmly. The listing skips clone size in some rows; elsewhere it reads once, few, many or a size class.

clone size,V gene,J gene,D gene,CDR3 protein,CDR3 DNA
NA,TRBV5-1,TRBJ2-2,NA,CASSFPSTDAGELFF,TGCGCCAGCAGCTTTCCCTCAACCGACGCCGGGGAGCTGTTTTTT
NA,TRBV6-6,TRBJ2-1,NA,CASSYGESSYNEQFF,TGTGCCAGCAGTTACGGGGAGAGCTCCTACAATGAGCAGTTCTTC
NA,TRBV7-6,TRBJ2-1,NA,CASSLLAGSYNEQFF,TGTGCCAGCAGCTTACTGGCAGGGTCCTACAATGAGCAGTTCTTC
NA,TRBV29-1,TRBJ1-2,NA,CSVDPEGGYGYTF,TGCAGCGTTGATCCAGAGGGGGGTTATGGCTACACCTTC
once,TRBV4-2,TRBJ2-1,NA,CASSQLDEQFF,TGTGCCAGCAGCCAGCTAGATGAGCAGTTCTTC
NA,TRBV6-4,TRBJ1-2,NA,CASSELPGNYGYTF,TGTGCCAGCAGTGAATTGCCGGGAAACTATGGCTACACCTTC
NA,TRBV14,TRBJ2-7,NA,CASSQVGDISYEQYF,TGTGCCAGCAGCCAAGTCGGGGATATCTCCTACGAGCAGTACTTC
NA,TRBV10-1,TRBJ2-1,NA,CASSEPKDSSYNEQFF,TGCGCCAGCAGTGAACCTAAGGACAGCTCCTACAATGAGCAGTTCTTC
NA,TRBV4-1,TRBJ2-5,TRBD2,CASSLETRLAGGLRETQYF,TGCGCCAGCAGCCTAGAAACCAGACTAGCGGGAGGTCTCCGGGAGACCCAGTACTTC
NA,TRBV25-1,TRBJ1-1,NA,CASSPPAGPRNTEAFF,TGTGCCAGCAGTCCCCCGGCAGGACCGAGGAACACTGAAGCTTTCTTT
NA,TRBV11-3,TRBJ2-7,TRBD1,CASSQWEQGPEQYF,TGTGCCAGCAGCCAGTGGGAACAGGGGCCCGAGCAGTACTTC
NA,TRBV5-1,TRBJ2-7,NA,CASSLAGVRPYEQYF,TGCGCCAGCAGCTTGGCTGGGGTTCGCCCCTACGAGCAGTACTTC
NA,TRBV6-5,TRBJ2-5,NA,CASSYSLSVFETQYF,TGTGCCAGCAGTTACTCTCTTTCGGTTTTCGAGACCCAGTACTTC
NA,TRBV5-4,TRBJ2-1,TRBD2,CASSLGGSSYNEQFF,TGTGCCAGCAGCTTGGGCGGGAGCTCCTACAATGAGCAGTTCTTC
NA,TRBV9,TRBJ2-1,NA,CASSVSPLADNEQFF,TGTGCCAGCAGCGTAAGCCCCCTGGCGGACAATGAGCAGTTCTTC
NA,TRBV11-3,TRBJ2-7,TRBD2,CASSLDGTSGYEQYF,TGTGCCAGCAGCTTAGATGGGACTAGCGGCTACGAGCAGTACTTC
NA,TRBV7-9,TRBJ1-4,NA,CASSFGPSGGKLFF,TGTGCCAGCAGCTTCGGACCAAGCGGAGGAAAACTGTTTTTT
NA,TRBV19,TRBJ2-6,NA,CASSIRHHEGRLRANVLTF,TGTGCCAGTAGTATCAGGCATCATGAGGGGAGGTTGAGGGCCAACGTCCTGACTTTC
NA,TRBV9,TRBJ2-7,NA,CASSDRPEKHYEQYF,TGTGCCAGCAGCGACCGACCGGAAAAGCACTACGAGCAGTACTTC
NA,TRBV28,TRBJ1-1,NA,CASSPTFLFQGLTEAFF,TGTGCCAGCAGTCCAACTTTCCTTTTCCAGGGGCTTACTGAAGCTTTCTTT
once,TRBV5-8,TRBJ2-5,TRBD2,CASSTGLALQETQYF,TGTGCCAGCAGCACGGGACTAGCACTTCAAGAGACCCAGTACTTC
NA,TRBV6-6,TRBJ2-1,NA,CASSYSQLSYNEQFF,TGTGCCAGCAGTTACAGTCAGCTATCCTACAATGAGCAGTTCTTC
NA,TRBV9,TRBJ2-1,TRBD2,CASSPRLAGGDEQFF,TGTGCCAGCAGCCCCAGACTAGCGGGGGGTGATGAGCAGTTCTTC
NA,TRBV5-6,TRBJ2-4,TRBD1,CASSPDRGSKNIQYF,TGTGCCAGCAGCCCGGACAGGGGGTCTAAAAACATTCAGTACTTC
NA,TRBV4-1,TRBJ2-1,NA,CASSVYRDSNEQFF,TGCGCCAGCAGCGTTTACAGGGATAGCAATGAGCAGTTCTTC
many,TRBV6-1,TRBJ2-6,NA,CASSESGANVLTF,TGTGCCAGCAGTGAGTCTGGGGCCAACGTCCTGACTTTC
NA,TRBV27,TRBJ1-6,TRBD1,CASRLTGVNSPLHF,TGTGCCAGCAGGTTGACAGGGGTGAATTCACCCCTCCACTTT
NA,TRBV11-2,TRBJ2-1,TRBD2,CASSLFLAGAFNEQFF,TGTGCCAGCAGCTTATTCTTAGCGGGAGCTTTCAATGAGCAGTTCTTC
NA,TRBV2,TRBJ2-7,NA,CASSVLTSTYEQYF,TGTGCCAGCAGTGTTTTGACATCGACCTACGAGCAGTACTTC
NA,TRBV9,TRBJ1-3,TRBD1,CASSVAQGESSGNTIYF,TGTGCCAGCAGCGTAGCGCAGGGGGAAAGCTCTGGAAACACCATATATTTT
NA,TRBV7-9,TRBJ1-2,NA,CASSPETGVGGYTF,TGTGCCAGCAGCCCCGAGACCGGGGTGGGTGGCTACACCTTC
NA,TRBV20-1,TRBJ1-2,NA,CSASRQVLNYGYTF,TGCAGTGCTAGTAGGCAGGTGCTTAACTATGGCTACACCTTC
NA,TRBV6-5,TRBJ2-1,NA,CASSYNNNEQFF,TGTGCCAGCAGTTACAATAACAATGAGCAGTTCTTC
NA,TRBV9,TRBJ2-7,TRBD1,CASSETGTGAYEQYF,TGTGCCAGCAGCGAAACCGGGACAGGGGCCTACGAGCAGTACTTC
NA,TRBV6-2/TRBV6-3,TRBJ2-3,TRBD1,CASSRDRGKDTQYF,TGTGCCAGCAGCAGGGACAGGGGAAAAGATACGCAGTATTTT
NA,TRBV5-4,TRBJ2-7,NA,CASSSVSEQYF,TGTGCCAGCAGCTCAGTATCCGAGCAGTACTTC
NA,TRBV11-3,TRBJ2-3,TRBD2,CASSLGLAGGSDTQYF,TGTGCCAGCAGCCTGGGACTAGCGGGAGGGTCAGATACGCAGTATTTT
once,TRBV19,TRBJ1-2,NA,CASKGGRLYGYTF,TGTGCCAGTAAAGGGGGACGTCTGTATGGCTACACCTTC
NA,TRBV5-6,TRBJ1-2,NA,CASSGRGGTNYGYTF,TGTGCCAGCAGCGGAAGAGGGGGGACTAACTATGGCTACACCTTC
NA,TRBV7-9,TRBJ2-1,NA,CASSPQGWGRSSYNEQFF,TGTGCCAGCAGCCCCCAGGGTTGGGGGAGGAGTTCCTACAATGAGCAGTTCTTC
NA,TRBV7-9,TRBJ2-1,TRBD2,CASSQRGADYNEQFF,TGTGCCAGCAGTCAGCGGGGAGCCGACTACAATGAGCAGTTCTTC
NA,TRBV7-8,TRBJ2-3,TRBD2,CASSLLTSGSSDTQYF,TGTGCCAGCAGCCTACTCACTAGCGGGAGCTCAGATACGCAGTATTTT
NA,TRBV5-6,TRBJ1-1,NA,CASSPTTVNTEAFF,TGTGCCAGCAGCCCCACGACGGTGAACACTGAAGCTTTCTTT
NA,TRBV4-1,TRBJ1-3,NA,CASSQLSIGNTIYF,TGCGCCAGCAGCCAACTATCCATTGGAAACACCATATATTTT
NA,TRBV18,TRBJ1-4,NA,CASSLARNEKLFF,TGTGCCAGCTCACTGGCAAGAAATGAAAAACTGTTTTTT
NA,TRBV14,TRBJ2-7,TRBD1,CASSQEDRVSYEQYF,TGTGCCAGCAGCCAAGAGGACAGGGTTAGCTACGAGCAGTACTTC
NA,TRBV28,TRBJ1-3,NA,CASTPLQGPPGNTIYF,TGTGCCAGCACCCCTCTCCAGGGTCCCCCGGGAAACACCATATATTTT
NA,TRBV3-1/TRBV3-2,TRBJ1-1,TRBD1,CASSLDRGPGTEAFF,TGTGCCAGCAGCCTGGACAGGGGGCCCGGCACTGAAGCTTTCTTT
NA,TRBV6-5,TRBJ2-7,TRBD2,CASSYSLAGESEQYF,TGTGCCAGCAGCTACTCTCTAGCGGGAGAGTCCGAGCAGTACTTC
NA,TRBV15,TRBJ2-7,TRBD1,CATSDRDRSSYEQYF,TGTGCCACCAGCGACCGGGACAGGAGCTCCTACGAGCAGTACTTC
once,TRBV5-4,TRBJ2-3,TRBD1,CASSLGTAGTDTQYF,TGTGCCAGCAGCCTGGGGACAGCGGGCACAGATACGCAGTATTTT
NA,TRBV28,TRBJ2-3,TRBD2,CASSFGLAGGSTDTQYF,TGTGCCAGCAGTTTTGGGCTAGCGGGAGGAAGCACAGATACGCAGTATTTT
once,TRBV9,TRBJ2-2,TRBD2,CASTGLAGGELFF,TGTGCCAGCACCGGACTAGCTGGCGGGGAGCTGTTTTTT
NA,TRBV7-3,TRBJ2-2,NA,CASSLGFNIGELFF,TGTGCCAGCAGCTTAGGATTTAATATCGGGGAGCTGTTTTTT